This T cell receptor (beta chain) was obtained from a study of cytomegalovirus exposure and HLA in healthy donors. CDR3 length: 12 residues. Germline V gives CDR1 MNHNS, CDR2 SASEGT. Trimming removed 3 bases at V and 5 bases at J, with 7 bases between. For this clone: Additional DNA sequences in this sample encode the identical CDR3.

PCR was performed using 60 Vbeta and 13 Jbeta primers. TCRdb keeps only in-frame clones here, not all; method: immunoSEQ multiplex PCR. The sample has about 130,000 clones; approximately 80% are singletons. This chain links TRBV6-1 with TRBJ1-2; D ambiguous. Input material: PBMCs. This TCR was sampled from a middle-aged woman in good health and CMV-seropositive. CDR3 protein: CASSERDYGYTF. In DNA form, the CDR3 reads TGTGCCAGCAGTGAGAGGGATTATGGCTACACCTTC.